The 25 T cell receptor beta chains below all came from one sample that was sequenced in a study of control samples from healthy donors and cancer patients. The assay was immunoSEQ multiplex PCR, and TCRdb's table has in-frame clones only and misses some. Here the sample spans approximately 140,000 clones, roughly 86% being singletons. The specimen sequenced was PBMCs. These TCRs come from a man aged 50-59 years with head and neck cancer.

This chain joins TRBV27 and TRBJ1-1; TRBD1 is a possible D gene (5 bases). The CDR3 spans 16 residues. Germline values: CDR1 MNHEY, CDR2 SMNVEV (reference sequence). Trimming stripped 5 bases from V and 4 bases from J, with 20 bases between. This CDR3 reads CASSPRGGVWVTEAFF. CDR3 bases: TGTGCCAGCAGTCCCCGGGGAGGGGTTTGGGTCACTGAAGCTTTCTTT.

J is TRBJ1-5 and V is TRBV10-3; D remains unclear. The CDR3 has 13 residues. V dropped 10 bases and J dropped 2 bases, with 12 bases sitting between them. Germline-derived CDR1 and CDR2 are ENHRY and SYGVKD. In nucleotides, the CDR3 is TGTGCCAATAGCCGCGGGGGCAATCAGCCCCAGCATTTT. This translates into CANSRGGNQPQHF.

V and J are TRBV19 and TRBJ2-2, with D possibly TRBD1 on 5 matching bases. Trimming left V 7 bases short and J 6 bases short, with 21 bases between. Germline V gene sequence: CDR1 LNHDA, CDR2 SQIVND (reference sequence). CDR3 size: 16 residues. CDR3 sequence: CASKGVQGSTSGELFF. The DNA for the CDR3 is TGTGCCAGTAAAGGTGTGCAGGGTAGCACCTCCGGGGAGCTGTTTTTT.

The rearrangement links TRBV29-1 to TRBJ2-5; D may be TRBD2 (6 bases). Trimming pared 4 bases from V and 9 bases from J, leaving 18 bases between. This CDR3 has 13 residues. Germline CDR1 and CDR2: SQVTM and ANQGSEA. In DNA, the CDR3 is TGCAGCGTTGCGGACATCGGGTGGGGGGCCCAGTACTTC. It encodes CSVADIGWGAQYF. Complete variable domain (other parts from reference TRBV29-1 and TRBJ2-5): SAVISQKPSRDICQRGTSLTIQCQVDSQVTMMFWYRQQPGQSLTLIATANQGSEATYESGFVIDKFPISRPNLTFSTLTVSNMSPEDSSIYLCSVADIGWGAQYFGPGTRLLVL.

The rearrangement joins TRBV6-5 to TRBJ2-2, with TRBD1 matching over 10 bases. CDR1 MNHEY and CDR2 SVGAGI come from the germline V gene. Germline trimming cut 0 bases from V and 11 bases from J; bases unmatched to any gene: 9. The CDR3 loop spans 16 amino acids. The CDR3 sequence is CASSYSLDRGLRELFF. The CDR3 bases are TGTGCCAGCAGTTACTCCCTTGACAGGGGGCTTCGTGAGCTGTTTTTT.

This chain uses TRBV7-9 with TRBJ2-5, with D perhaps TRBD2 (5 bases). The CDR3 contains 14 residues. Germline CDR1 is SEHNR and CDR2 is FQNEAQ (reference sequence). V lost 3 bases and J lost 5, with 13 bases in between. CDR3 DNA sequence: TGTGCCAGCAGCTTTGGGCATGGAGGCGAGACCCAGTACTTC. Translating it yields CASSFGHGGETQYF.

This chain uses TRBV15 with TRBJ2-2; D perhaps matches TRBD2 (5 bases). V was pared by 0 bases and J by 6 bases, with 11 bases between. CDR1 LNHNV and CDR2 YYDKDF come from the germline V gene (reference sequence). The CDR3 extends over 15 amino acids. The CDR3 DNA is TGTGCCACCAGCAGAGAAGCCGGGGTAGCCGGGGAGCTGTTTTTT. This encodes CATSREAGVAGELFF.

The chain couples TRBV27 to TRBJ1-5; D is unclear. Germline V gene lookup returns CDR1 MNHEY and CDR2 SMNVEV (reference sequence). V lost 4 bases to trimming and J lost 1 base, with 8 bases between them. CDR3 length: 14 amino acids. The CDR3 loop reads CASSSLGSNQPQHF. The CDR3 DNA is TGTGCCAGCAGTTCCCTAGGAAGCAATCAGCCCCAGCATTTT.

The V gene is TRBV5-1, the J gene TRBJ2-2; D ambiguous. The CDR3 is made up of 14 amino acids. Germline lookup yields CDR1 SGHRS and CDR2 YFSETQ. Trimming pared 0 bases from V and 6 bases from J, leaving 9 bases between. CDR3 nucleotides: TGCGCCAGCAGCTTGGCCCGAGGAGCCGGGGAGCTGTTTTTT. Its translation is CASSLARGAGELFF.

The CDR3 nucleotides are TGTGCCAGCTCCTCGTGGGTATGGGGCTACACCTTC. Its protein product is CASSSWVWGYTF. The genes are TRBV6-9 and TRBJ1-2; no definite D call. This CDR3 has 12 amino acids. Trimming pared 8 bases from V and 8 bases from J, leaving 15 bases between. Germline CDR1 is MNHGY and CDR2 is SVAAGI.

The chain uses TRBV19 and TRBJ1-5; 10 nucleotides line up with TRBD1. CDR3 length: 13 residues. V lost 5 bases, J lost 9 bases, and 4 bases stayed unmatched. Germline V gene lookup returns CDR1 LNHDA and CDR2 SQIVND (reference sequence). The CDR3 loop reads CASSPGTGVPQHF. CDR3 nucleotides: TGTGCCAGTAGTCCAGGGACAGGGGTGCCCCAGCATTTT.

The chain carries TRBV18 and TRBJ1-5; TRBD1 matches at 9 bases. Trimming removed 2 bases from V and 1 base from J; junction bases left unmatched: 12. The CDR3 is made up of 19 amino acids. In germline, CDR1 is KGHSH, CDR2 LQKENI. CDR3 nucleotides: TGTGCCAGCTCACCAGTCGGCCTTACCGGGACAGGGAGCAATCAGCCCCAGCATTTT. This gives the protein CASSPVGLTGTGSNQPQHF.

This clone appeared a single time. The rearrangement joins TRBV10-3 to TRBJ2-7, with 10 bases matching TRBD1. V lost 4 bases, J lost 6 bases, and 9 bases stayed unmatched. This CDR3 contains 15 residues. Germline V gives CDR1 ENHRY, CDR2 SYGVKD. The CDR3 bases are TGTGCCATCAGTGGGGGGACAGGGGTCCTTGGCGAGCAGTACTTC. Its protein is CAISGGTGVLGEQYF.

V usage is TRBV5-1 and J usage is TRBJ2-1; 12 bases agree with TRBD2. Per the germline V gene, CDR1 is SGHRS and CDR2 is YFSETQ. The CDR3 runs 20 residues. Losses at the gene ends were 0 bases for V and 7 bases for J; bases not matched to a gene: 17. Written as DNA, the CDR3 is TGCGCCAGCAGCTTGGGACCCCACGCTTTGACTAGCGGGAGTGTAAATGAGCAGTTCTTC. It codes for CASSLGPHALTSGSVNEQFF.

This CDR3 is CASSTGTSLSEQYF. The DNA for the CDR3 is TGCGCCAGCAGCACCGGGACTAGCTTAAGCGAGCAGTACTTC. This chain connects TRBV10-1 to TRBJ2-7, with 9 bases lining up with TRBD2. CDR3 length: 14 residues. V lost 6 bases and J lost 6; bases outside the gene matches: 9. Germline CDR1 and CDR2: WNHNN and SYGVQD (reference sequence).

The chain employs TRBV4-1 and TRBJ1-6; 10 nucleotides agree with TRBD1. Per germline, CDR1 MGHRA and CDR2 YSYEKL. This CDR3 comprises 16 residues. The junction had 6 bases not matched to a gene; V was cut back by 1 base and J by 9 bases. The CDR3 bases are TGCGCCAGCAGCCAAGTACTGACAGGGGGCGTTTCACCCCTCCACTTT. Its translation is CASSQVLTGGVSPLHF.

This clone was recorded a few times. The rearrangement links TRBV27 to TRBJ2-1, with D possibly being TRBD2 (7 bases). The CDR3 has 15 amino acids. CDR1 is MNHEY and CDR2 is SMNVEV in the germline V gene (reference sequence). The germline V and J ends were trimmed by 4 bases and 4 bases, with 14 bases remaining between them. CDR3 sequence: CASSSLRGAYNEQFF. CDR3 bases: TGTGCCAGCAGTTCTCTTCGGGGGGCTTACAATGAGCAGTTCTTC.

CDR3: CASSQEKTGSYEQYF. DNA for the CDR3: TGTGCCAGCAGCCAGGAAAAGACAGGCTCCTACGAGCAGTACTTC. The rearrangement links TRBV3-1 (or the pseudogene TRBV3-2) to TRBJ2-7; D possibly corresponds to TRBD1 (6 bases). The germline gives CDR1 LGHDT, CDR2 YNNKEL (reference sequence). The V end lost 3 bases, the J end lost 0 bases, and 12 bases lay between the germline ends. The CDR3 covers 15 residues.

The chain has TRBV5-1 and TRBJ2-2, with D unclear. Germline assignment: CDR1 SGHRS and CDR2 YFSETQ. Trimming took off 4 bases at V and 1 base at J, with 14 bases between the two ends. This CDR3 spans 16 amino acids. The CDR3 sequence is CASSRFNPGNTGELFF. As DNA, the CDR3 is TGCGCCAGCAGCCGGTTCAATCCCGGGAACACCGGGGAGCTGTTTTTT.

The gene calls are TRBV12-3 or TRBV12-4 and TRBJ1-2, with no clear D. The CDR3 covers 12 residues. Deletions cut 2 bases from V and 8 bases from J, with 9 bases between. CDR3 in amino acids: CASSLRYRGYTF. CDR3 in DNA: TGTGCCAGCAGTTTAAGATATCGAGGCTACACCTTC.

The chain recombines TRBV6-2 or TRBV6-3 with TRBJ1-5; possible D gene TRBD1, 5 bases. V was pared by 6 bases and J by 4 bases, with 10 bases between. The length of the CDR3 is 13 residues. Germline V gene sequence: CDR1 MNHEY, CDR2 SVGEGT. DNA of the CDR3: TGTGCCAGCAGCATCGACAGAAATCAGCCCCAGCATTTT. Its translation is CASSIDRNQPQHF.

This rearrangement joins TRBV6-6 to TRBJ2-3, with 7 nucleotides matching TRBD2. Germline CDR1 MNHNY, CDR2 SVGAGI (reference sequence). Losses at the gene ends were 2 bases for V and 6 bases for J; bases not matched to a gene: 5. The CDR3 runs 14 residues. The CDR3 bases are TGTGCCAGCAGTTACAGTAACGGGGGGGATACGCAGTATTTT. Amino acid sequence: CASSYSNGGDTQYF.

The CDR3 reads CASSLDSSYEAFF. CDR3 bases: TGTGCCAGCTCTCTGGACAGCTCCTATGAAGCTTTCTTT. The rearrangement joins TRBV18 to TRBJ1-1; tentatively, D is TRBD1 (6 bases). Germline lookup yields CDR1 KGHSH and CDR2 LQKENI. The CDR3 extends over 13 amino acids. Trimming pared 6 bases from V and 7 bases from J, leaving 15 bases between.

A few counts support this clone. This chain links TRBV4-2 with TRBJ1-6, with 9 nucleotides matching TRBD1. In germline, CDR1 is LGHNA, CDR2 YNFKEQ. There are 16 residues in the CDR3. Losses at the gene ends were 1 base for V and 8 bases for J; bases not matched to a gene: 6. CDR3 region: CASSQGTGDSHSPLHF. The DNA of the CDR3 is TGTGCCAGCAGCCAAGGGACAGGGGATTCACATTCACCCCTCCACTTT.

The chain recombines TRBV19 with TRBJ1-5, with 8 nucleotides matching TRBD1. V lost 8 bases and J lost 4; bases outside the gene matches: 1. Germline values: CDR1 LNHDA, CDR2 SQIVND (reference sequence). The CDR3 length is 12 residues. CDR3 residues: CASGQGNQPQHF. CDR3 sequence (DNA): TGTGCCAGTGGACAGGGTAATCAGCCCCAGCATTTT.